This is a list of T cell receptor beta chains from one sample in a study of blood T cells in healthy people across ages. MiXCR, applied by TCRdb to the 5' RACE reads, yields one record per CDR3 protein. Altogether some 730,000 distinct CDR3 sequences are present, 22% being singletons, with the ten largest covering roughly 22%. Sequenced sample: blood. The receptors come from a man aged 65-85 years in good health. The CDR3 runs from the conserved cysteine through the conserved F or W. Fields, in order: clone size, V gene, J gene, D gene, CDR3 protein, CDR3 DNA. D genes are given only for firm matches. Clone size, where shown, is once, few, many, or a class for clones that have expanded.

>few|TRBV5-1|TRBJ2-2|TRBD2
CASSLIAGAGELFF
TGCGCCAGCAGCTTGATAGCGGGAGCGGGGGAGCTGTTTTTT
>.|TRBV4-2|TRBJ2-7|.
CASSQPGDTYEQYF
TGTGCCAGCAGCCAACCTGGGGACACCTACGAGCAGTACTTC
>.|TRBV12-3/TRBV12-4|TRBJ2-3|TRBD2
CACGRLVGTDTQYF
TGTGCCTGCGGGAGACTAGTTGGCACAGATACGCAGTATTTT
>.|TRBV4-2|TRBJ2-3|TRBD2
CASSLGGEGTDTQYF
TGTGCCAGCAGCCTGGGGGGGGAGGGAACAGATACGCAGTATTTT
>.|TRBV7-9|TRBJ1-1|TRBD1
CASSLGGGGWTEAFF
TGTGCCAGCAGCTTAGGCGGAGGGGGCTGGACTGAAGCTTTCTTT
>.|TRBV5-1|TRBJ2-4|.
CASSPSDGVTNIRYF
TGCGCCAGCAGCCCCTCCGATGGAGTGACAAACATTCGGTACTTC
>.|TRBV10-3|TRBJ2-7|.
CAISGQEYEQYF
TGTGCCATCAGTGGACAGGAGTACGAGCAGTACTTC
>few|TRBV28|TRBJ1-2|.
CASSLPGGGRGNYGYTF
TGTGCCAGCAGTTTACCCGGGGGGGGAAGAGGGAACTATGGCTACACCTTC
>few|TRBV3-1|TRBJ1-2|.
CASSRREDYGYTF
TGTGCCAGCAGCCGCCGGGAAGACTATGGCTACACCTTC
>.|TRBV20-1|TRBJ2-1|.
CSANLVPYNEQFF
TGCAGTGCTAACCTCGTTCCCTACAATGAGCAGTTCTTC
>few|TRBV20-1|TRBJ1-2|TRBD1
CSASRGQDGYTF
TGCAGTGCTAGCCGGGGACAGGATGGCTACACCTTC
>.|TRBV7-9|TRBJ2-2|.
CASSHVGGLTGELFF
TGTGCCAGCAGCCACGTCGGGGGGCTCACCGGGGAGCTGTTTTTT
>many|TRBV3-1|TRBJ2-7|.
CASSQDLREQYF
TGTGCCAGCAGCCAAGATTTGCGCGAGCAGTACTTC
>.|TRBV27|TRBJ1-2|.
CASSSPSRGYTF
TGTGCCAGCAGTTCCCCCAGTCGCGGCTACACCTTC
>once|TRBV12-3/TRBV12-4|TRBJ1-1|.
CASSSDRIQGGDTEAFF
TGTGCCAGCAGCTCCGACAGGATCCAGGGTGGGGACACTGAAGCTTTCTTT
>.|TRBV20-1|TRBJ1-2|.
CSAHKGQNPNYGYTF
TGCAGTGCCCACAAGGGGCAGAACCCTAACTATGGCTACACCTTC
>.|TRBV29-1|TRBJ1-1|TRBD1
CSVELGGVAFF
TGCAGCGTTGAATTAGGGGGCGTAGCTTTCTTT
>.|TRBV7-9|TRBJ1-2|.
CASSYQSYGYTF
TGTGCCAGCAGCTATCAGAGCTATGGCTACACCTTC
>few|TRBV29-1|TRBJ1-1|TRBD1
CSVKQGMNTEVFF
TGCAGCGTAAAACAGGGGATGAACACTGAAGTTTTCTTT
>few|TRBV5-8|TRBJ1-4|.
CASNRGRTFNEKLFF
TGTGCCAGCAACCGAGGACGGACCTTTAATGAAAAACTGTTTTTT
>many|TRBV29-1|TRBJ2-5|.
CSVEDLLVETQYF
TGCAGCGTTGAAGATCTTCTCGTGGAGACCCAGTACTTC
>.|TRBV3-1|TRBJ2-7|.
CASSQGSHNSYEQYF
TGTGCCAGCAGCCAAGGAAGCCACAACTCCTACGAGCAGTACTTC
>.|TRBV6-5|TRBJ2-1|.
CASSHFSRDDKYNEQFF
TGTGCCAGCAGTCACTTTTCGAGAGATGATAAGTACAATGAGCAGTTCTTC
>.|TRBV20-1|TRBJ2-5|TRBD2
CSAPRDRGVGTQYF
TGCAGTGCTCCCCGGGACCGGGGGGTAGGGACCCAGTACTTC
>many|TRBV7-9|TRBJ1-4|.
CASRGNEKLFF
TGTGCCAGCAGGGGCAATGAAAAACTGTTTTTT
>few|TRBV12-3/TRBV12-4|TRBJ2-7|TRBD2
CASRSIAGGREQYF
TGTGCCAGCAGGTCTATAGCGGGGGGACGCGAGCAGTACTTC
>few|TRBV29-1|TRBJ2-7|TRBD1
CSAQGASYEQYF
TGCAGCGCCCAGGGGGCGAGCTACGAGCAGTACTTC
>few|TRBV5-1|TRBJ1-5|.
CASSLAWGDQPQHF
TGCGCCAGCAGCTTGGCTTGGGGGGATCAGCCCCAGCATTTT
>.|TRBV15|TRBJ2-5|TRBD2
CATSRDWSGPLAGEQYF
TGTGCCACCAGCAGAGATTGGTCGGGACCCTTGGCGGGGGAGCAGTACTTC
>.|TRBV6-5|TRBJ1-2|TRBD1
CASSYVGQVNYGYTF
TGTGCCAGCAGTTACGTAGGACAGGTGAACTATGGCTACACCTTC
>few|TRBV12-3/TRBV12-4|TRBJ2-5|TRBD1
CASSLRTGGTETQYF
TGTGCCAGCAGTCTAAGGACAGGGGGGACGGAGACCCAGTACTTC
>few|TRBV2|TRBJ2-7|TRBD2
CASRASGVSSYEQYF
TGTGCCAGCAGGGCTAGCGGGGTCTCCTCCTACGAGCAGTACTTC
>.|TRBV2|TRBJ1-2|.
CASRPTANYGYTF
TGTGCCAGCAGGCCGACAGCTAACTATGGCTACACCTTC
>few|TRBV7-6|TRBJ1-6|.
CASSPYKGGGVNSPLHF
TGTGCCAGCAGTCCTTATAAGGGCGGAGGGGTGAATTCACCCCTCCACTTT
>few|TRBV5-5|TRBJ1-1|TRBD1
CASSLLPAISGGAFF
TGTGCCAGCAGCTTACTCCCGGCTATTTCAGGGGGGGCTTTCTTT
>.|TRBV3-1|TRBJ2-5|.
CASSQGYMRGGRETQYF
TGTGCCAGCAGCCAAGGGTACATGAGGGGAGGACGGGAGACCCAGTACTTC
>.|TRBV4-3|TRBJ2-3|.
CASSQDLLVSGTKTQYF
TGCGCCAGCAGCCAAGATCTTTTGGTCAGTGGGACAAAGACGCAGTATTTT
>few|TRBV5-1|TRBJ2-2|.
CASSLIGDTGELFF
TGCGCCAGCAGCTTGATCGGGGACACCGGGGAGCTGTTTTTT
>few|TRBV5-1|TRBJ2-5|TRBD2
CASSYGGSGGKETQYF
TGCGCCAGCAGCTACGGGGGTAGCGGGGGAAAAGAGACCCAGTACTTC
>many|TRBV5-1|TRBJ2-1|TRBD2
CASSLVLAGAYNEQFF
TGTGCCAGCAGCTTGGTTCTAGCGGGGGCTTACAATGAGCAGTTCTTC
>.|TRBV15|TRBJ2-2|TRBD2
CATSRFVTSGNTGELFF
TGTGCCACCAGCAGATTCGTGACTAGCGGGAACACCGGGGAGCTGTTTTTT
>.|TRBV7-8|TRBJ2-5|.
CASSLSRVLGETQYF
TGTGCCAGCAGCTTATCCCGGGTTTTAGGAGAGACCCAGTACTTC
>few|TRBV19|TRBJ2-3|.
CASSTYRADTQYF
TGTGCCAGTAGTACGTACAGGGCGGATACGCAGTATTTT